These 18 T cell receptor beta chains were all obtained from the same sample, sequenced in a study of OX40 agonist ivuxolimab in advanced cancers. Clones were sequenced by immunoSEQ multiplex PCR, and TCRdb holds only the in-frame ones, with some missing. The table lists about 110,000 clones, 80% to 95% of them singletons. The material sequenced was CD4+ or CD8+ T cells sorted from blood, taken in a trial of the OX40 agonist ivuxolimab. These receptors were collected from an adult with an advanced solid tumor such as melanoma, head and neck, liver or kidney cancer.

The gene calls are TRBV27 and TRBJ1-4; 9 bases match TRBD1. Germline CDR1 is MNHEY and CDR2 is SMNVEV (reference sequence). This CDR3 contains 15 residues. V was clipped by 3 bases and J by 5 bases; unmatched bases: 4. CDR3 DNA sequence: TGTGCCAGCAGTTTGTTTGGGACAGGGAATGAAAAACTGTTTTTT. This gives the protein CASSLFGTGNEKLFF.

This chain uses TRBV5-4 with TRBJ1-4; no definite D call. V lost 4 bases and J lost 8, with 15 bases in between. The CDR3 extends over 14 amino acids. The V gene's germline CDR1 is SGHNT and CDR2 YYREEE (reference sequence). Here the CDR3 DNA reads TGTGCCAGCAGCGCGGAGATTGGCCAAGAAAAACTGTTTTTT. This sequence encodes CASSAEIGQEKLFF.

The gene calls are TRBV27 and TRBJ1-2, with TRBD1 matching over 8 bases. Germline CDR1 and CDR2: MNHEY and SMNVEV (reference sequence). V lost 0 bases and J lost 4; bases outside the gene matches: 7. The CDR3 has 16 residues. CDR3 region: CASSLSPATGAYGYTF. The DNA of the CDR3 is TGTGCCAGCAGTTTATCTCCAGCGACAGGGGCCTATGGCTACACCTTC.

The chain employs TRBV18 and TRBJ1-4, with D possibly being TRBD1 (6 bases). This CDR3 has 18 residues. V gave up 3 bases and J gave up 0 bases, with 17 bases separating them. Per germline, CDR1 KGHSH and CDR2 LQKENI. CDR3 sequence: CASSPRTGGATTNEKLFF. For the CDR3, the DNA is TGTGCCAGCTCACCGAGGACTGGGGGCGCAACAACTAATGAAAAACTGTTTTTT.

This chain links TRBV11-1 with TRBJ2-3; a possible D gene is TRBD2 (6 bases). Germline CDR1 SGHAT, CDR2 FQDESV (reference sequence). This CDR3 spans 16 amino acids. The germline V and J ends were trimmed by 1 base and 2 bases, with 13 bases remaining between them. The CDR3 DNA is TGTGCCAGCAGCTTAGATGGGGGACTCGACACAGATACGCAGTATTTT. Translated: CASSLDGGLDTDTQYF. Combining the CDR3 with reference TRBV11-1 and TRBJ2-3 gives the whole variable domain EAEVAQSPRYKITEKSQAVAFWCDPISGHATLYWYRQILGQGPELLVQFQDESVVDDSQLPKDRFSAERLKGVDSTLKIQPAELGDSAMYLCASSLDGGLDTDTQYFGPGTRLTVL.

The chain couples TRBV7-6 to TRBJ1-3; 11 bases fit TRBD1. V trimming: 5 bases; J trimming: 7 bases; junction bases outside the gene matches: 1. The length of the CDR3 is 13 residues. CDR1 and CDR2 (germline): SGHVS, FNYEAQ. This CDR3 is CASSRDRGNTIYF. The CDR3, as DNA: TGTGCCAGCAGCCGGGACAGGGGGAACACCATATATTTT.

V is TRBV27 and J is TRBJ2-7, with TRBD2 matching 9 bases. Germline CDR1 MNHEY, CDR2 SMNVEV (reference sequence). The V gene end was trimmed by 4 bases and the J gene end by 4 bases; junction bases not matched to a gene: 2. The CDR3 is 13 amino acids. This chain's CDR3 is CASSSSGGYEQYF. DNA for the CDR3: TGTGCCAGCAGTTCCAGCGGGGGGTACGAGCAGTACTTC.

The CDR3 sequence is CASSVEQGAGGYTF. The CDR3 nucleotides are TGTGCCAGCAGCGTAGAGCAGGGGGCTGGAGGCTACACCTTC. The rearrangement links TRBV9 to TRBJ1-2, with 8 nucleotides matching TRBD1. Germline V gene data show CDR1 as SGDLS and CDR2 as YYNGEE. The CDR3 extends over 14 amino acids. V lost 0 bases and J lost 8; bases outside the gene matches: 6. Looking up the rest from reference TRBV9 and TRBJ1-2 gives the full variable domain: DSGVTQTPKHLITATGQRVTLRCSPRSGDLSVYWYQQSLDQGLQFLIQYYNGEERAKGNILERFSAQQFPDLHSELNLSSLELGDSALYFCASSVEQGAGGYTFGSGTRLTVV.

The CDR3 DNA reads TGTGCCAGCAGTAGGACAGGGAGAAGTGGCTACACCTTC. Translated, it gives CASSRTGRSGYTF. This chain uses TRBV25-1 with TRBJ1-2, with TRBD1 matching over 8 bases. The V gene's germline CDR1 is MGHDK and CDR2 SYGVNS. Trimming removed 5 bases from V and 7 bases from J; junction bases left unmatched: 6. The CDR3 extends over 13 amino acids.

This chain connects TRBV23-1 to TRBJ1-1, with 11 bases lining up with TRBD1. TRBV23-1 belongs to the ORF category, with a function that is uncertain. This CDR3 contains 15 residues. J was trimmed by 5 bases and V by 8 bases; bases with no gene match: 10. This CDR3 is CASLRGTGGGTEAFF. The CDR3 nucleotides are TGCGCCAGCCTCCGGGGGACAGGGGGTGGAACTGAAGCTTTCTTT.

The genes are TRBV2 and TRBJ2-5, with TRBD1 matching over 11 bases. The length of the CDR3 is 14 residues. V lost 7 bases and J lost 5; bases outside the gene matches: 6. Germline assignment: CDR1 SNHLY and CDR2 FYNNEI. DNA of the CDR3: TGTGCCAGCACAGGACAGGGGGCGGGGGAGACCCAGTACTTC. This encodes CASTGQGAGETQYF.

J is TRBJ2-7 and V is TRBV6-5, with TRBD1 as a possible D gene (7 bases). Germline lookup yields CDR1 MNHEY and CDR2 SVGAGI. The V gene lost 7 bases and the J gene lost 0 bases, with 13 bases spanning the gap. The CDR3 is 14 residues long. The CDR3 nucleotides read TGTGCCAGCAATAGGGGGCGGGGCTCCTACGAGCAGTACTTC. Its translation: CASNRGRGSYEQYF.

CDR3: CASSSSIYPSEQYF. The DNA for the CDR3 is TGTGCCAGCAGCTCGTCGATATATCCCTCCGAGCAGTACTTC. The chain combines TRBV7-3 with TRBJ2-7; D ambiguous. CDR3 length: 14 residues. The germline V gene has CDR1 SGHTA and CDR2 FQGTGA. V lost 4 bases to trimming and J lost 6 bases, with 16 bases between them.

V is TRBV7-2 and J is TRBJ1-2, with TRBD1 matching over 9 bases. CDR1 and CDR2 (germline): SGHTA, FQGNSA. The V segment lost 5 bases and the J segment 7 bases; nucleotides outside the gene matches: 17. This CDR3 spans 17 amino acids. Here the CDR3 DNA reads TGTGCCAGCAGCCCTCTTACTCCGGGACAGGGCGGAGGTGGCTACACCTTC. Translated: CASSPLTPGQGGGGYTF.

V usage is TRBV19 and J usage is TRBJ1-1; a weak D match, TRBD1 (5 bases). Germline V gene lookup returns CDR1 LNHDA and CDR2 SQIVND (reference sequence). This CDR3 comprises 15 residues. V gave up 6 bases and J gave up 0 bases, with 14 bases separating them. The DNA for the CDR3 is TGTGCCAGTAGGCTGAGTGGGGGAATGAACACTGAAGCTTTCTTT. It is translated as CASRLSGGMNTEAFF.

The V and J genes are TRBV19 and TRBJ2-7; D is perhaps TRBD2 (5 bases). The germline V gene encodes CDR1 LNHDA and CDR2 SQIVND (reference sequence). V was cut by 6 bases and J by 8 bases, with 20 bases left in between. CDR3 length: 14 amino acids. CDR3 DNA: TGTGCCAGTAGCCCGAGGGCCGGTAATACGAAGCAGTACTTC. Translated, it gives CASSPRAGNTKQYF.

The chain employs TRBV2 and TRBJ1-6; 9 positions match TRBD1. Trimming removed 7 bases from V and 14 bases from J; junction bases left unmatched: 12. Germline assignment: CDR1 SNHLY and CDR2 FYNNEI. CDR3 length: 14 residues. This CDR3 is CASTPGQGTDTLHF. The CDR3 region has the DNA TGTGCCAGCACCCCGGGACAGGGAACGGACACCCTCCACTTT.

The chain is built from TRBV11-3 and TRBJ2-3; D ambiguous. Germline loops: CDR1 SGHNT, CDR2 YENEEA. Trimming shortened V by 4 bases and J by 7 bases, and 9 bases separated the two germline ends. This CDR3 contains 12 residues. The CDR3 DNA is TGTGCCAGCAGCTCCGGCGGAAATACGCAGTATTTT. This gives the protein CASSSGGNTQYF. Filled out from reference TRBV11-3 and TRBJ2-3, the complete variable domain reads EAGVVQSPRYKIIEKKQPVAFWCNPISGHNTLYWYLQNLGQGPELLIRYENEEAVDDSQLPKDRFSAERLKGVDSTLKIQPAELGDSAVYLCASSSGGNTQYFGPGTRLTVL.